This T cell receptor beta chain was documented in a study of T cells in severe cutaneous drug reactions. Study at large: A European registry, Taiwan and Thailand supplied patients during about 2011 to 2018. Study outcomes and limitations: In carbamazepine-induced Stevens-Johnson syndrome or toxic epidermal necrolysis, TRBV12-4 averaged roughly 35% in blister cells and about 5.2% in PBMC.

TCR subtype-specific primers in iRepertoire multiplex PCR prepared libraries for bulk and single-cell sequencing. TCRdb derives one entry per CDR3 protein from the multiplex PCR reads, leaving out DNA. The listing contains under 3,000 distinct CDR3 sequences. Sequenced patients had Stevens-Johnson syndrome or toxic epidermal necrolysis caused by carbamazepine. By frequency, this clonotype is medium-sized. The antigen is undetermined. CDR3 length equals 14 residues. CDR1 is SNHLY, CDR2 FYNNEI, per germline. The chain has TRBV2 and TRBJ2-5. This clonotype originated in a human donor with toxic epidermal necrolysis, a severe cutaneous drug reaction. The sequenced sample was cells from a skin blister. CDR3: CASRDSGLLETQYF.